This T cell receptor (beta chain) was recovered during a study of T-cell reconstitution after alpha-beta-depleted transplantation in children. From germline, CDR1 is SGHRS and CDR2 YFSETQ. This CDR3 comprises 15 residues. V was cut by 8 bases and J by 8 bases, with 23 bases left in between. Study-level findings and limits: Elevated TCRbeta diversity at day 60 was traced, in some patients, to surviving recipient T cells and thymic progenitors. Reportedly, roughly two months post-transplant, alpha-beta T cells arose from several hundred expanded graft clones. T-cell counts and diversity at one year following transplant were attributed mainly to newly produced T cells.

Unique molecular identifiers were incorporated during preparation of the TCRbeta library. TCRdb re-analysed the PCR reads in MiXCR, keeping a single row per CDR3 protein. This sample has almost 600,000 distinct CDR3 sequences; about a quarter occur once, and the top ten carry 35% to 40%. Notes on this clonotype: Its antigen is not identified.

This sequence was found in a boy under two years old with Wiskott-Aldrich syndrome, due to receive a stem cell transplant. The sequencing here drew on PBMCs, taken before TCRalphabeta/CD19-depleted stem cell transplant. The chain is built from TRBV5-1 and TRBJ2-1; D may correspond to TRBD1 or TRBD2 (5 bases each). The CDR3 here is CASTRGRAFEDEQFF. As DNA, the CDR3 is TGCGCCAGTACTCGGGGCAGGGCTTTCGAGGATGAGCAGTTCTTC.